One and the same sample provided the 8 T cell receptor beta chains below, sequenced in a study of beta chain features in type 1 diabetes. TCRB transcripts that were expressed got sequenced, as all of the isolated RNA had been reverse transcribed. Assay: immunoSEQ multiplex PCR; the TCRdb copy retains only in-frame clones and omits some. This sample has 900,000 or so clones, with 17% found just once. The sequenced sample consisted of naive CD4+ T cells from blood. All receptors come from a woman between 18 and 29 years old in good health.

This clone was found many times. The rearrangement uses TRBV14 and TRBJ2-4, with D hard to call. Trimming cost V 3 bases and J 6 bases, with 12 bases left between them. Germline CDR1 reads SGHDN; CDR2 reads FVKESK. This CDR3 has 14 amino acids. The CDR3 DNA reads as TGTGCCAGCAGCCATCCCGCCAGACTAAACATTCAGTACTTC. As protein: CASSHPARLNIQYF.

This sequence joins TRBV6-1 and TRBJ2-7; weak D call: TRBD1 (5 bases). The CDR3 has 14 residues. The ends were cut back, 3 bases at V and 3 bases at J, with 12 bases in the middle. Germline-derived CDR1 and CDR2 are MNHNS and SASEGT. The CDR3 sequence is CASSEVGRDYEQYF. In DNA form, the CDR3 reads TGTGCCAGCAGTGAGGTGGGCAGGGACTACGAGCAGTACTTC.

The table lists this clone with a few counts. This same CDR3 is encoded by further DNA sequences in the sample. The V gene is TRBV5-1, the J gene TRBJ2-2; D unresolved. The CDR3 totals 15 residues. Germline CDR1 SGHRS, CDR2 YFSETQ. Trimming took 0 bases from V and 3 from J, leaving 9 bases between them. The CDR3 loop is CASSLAGRDTGELFF. The CDR3 DNA is TGCGCCAGCAGCTTGGCTGGTAGGGACACCGGGGAGCTGTTTTTT.

The chain has TRBV7-3 and TRBJ2-6; 7 positions match TRBD2. Per the germline V gene, CDR1 is SGHTA and CDR2 is FQGTGA. The CDR3 consists of 18 residues. The V and J ends lost 4 bases and 0 bases, in that order; junction bases with no gene match: 9. This chain's CDR3 is CASSSHGGSSSGANVLTF. CDR3 nucleotide sequence: TGTGCCAGCAGCTCACACGGGGGGTCAAGCTCTGGGGCCAACGTCCTGACTTTC.

This clone has a handful of counts. The chain links TRBV29-1 to TRBJ2-5, with D perhaps assigned TRBD1 or TRBD2 (5 bases each). Germline V gene sequence: CDR1 SQVTM, CDR2 ANQGSEA. Trimming left V 1 base short and J 5 bases short, with 11 bases between. CDR3 length: 13 amino acids. The CDR3 reads CSVEGGSSETQYF. CDR3 coding DNA: TGCAGCGTTGAAGGGGGGAGTAGCGAGACCCAGTACTTC. Full variable domain (remainder filled in from reference TRBV29-1 and TRBJ2-5): SAVISQKPSRDICQRGTSLTIQCQVDSQVTMMFWYRQQPGQSLTLIATANQGSEATYESGFVIDKFPISRPNLTFSTLTVSNMSPEDSSIYLCSVEGGSSETQYFGPGTRLLVL.

This clone was observed a handful of times. The V and J genes are TRBV7-3 and TRBJ2-3, with 8 bases fitting TRBD2. V shed 2 bases, J shed 1 base, and the junction held 8 bases outside the gene matches. CDR1 SGHTA and CDR2 FQGTGA come from the germline V gene. The CDR3 sequence is 17 residues long. CDR3 sequence: CASSLRSSGRGTDTQYF. CDR3 bases: TGTGCCAGCAGCTTACGGTCGAGCGGGAGAGGCACAGATACGCAGTATTTT.

The chain carries TRBV19 and TRBJ1-5; tentative D call: TRBD1 (6 bases). Per the germline V gene, CDR1 is LNHDA and CDR2 is SQIVND (reference sequence). Trimming cost V 6 bases and J 4 bases, with 16 bases left between them. CDR3 length: 15 residues. The CDR3 DNA reads as TGTGCCAGTAGCAGGGGAGGGAGTTTGAATCAGCCCCAGCATTTT. Translation gives CASSRGGSLNQPQHF.

A few counts support this clone. This chain uses TRBV11-2 with TRBJ2-3; 8 nucleotides agree with TRBD2. This CDR3 comprises 15 residues. CDR1 is SGHAT, CDR2 FQNNGV, per germline. V lost 8 bases, J lost 2 bases, and 9 bases stayed unmatched. The CDR3 bases are TGTGCCAGCCGCCCGAGGACTAGCAACACAGATACGCAGTATTTT. Its translation: CASRPRTSNTDTQYF.